This T cell receptor beta chain was obtained from a study of T cell responses to AZD1222 COVID-19 vaccine. Study-level findings and limits: Repertoire sampling occurred only after the peak T cell response.

Concerning this clone itself: Its antigen remains unidentified.

The CDR3 is made up of 16 amino acids. The germline CDR1 and CDR2 sequences are SGHRS and YFSETQ. Trimming pared 2 bases from V and 3 bases from J, leaving 15 bases between. Profiled with immunoSEQ multiplex PCR; TCRdb holds only in-frame clones, not every one. The sample has approximately 140,000 clones, roughly 90% seen once. The chain has TRBV5-1 and TRBJ1-5, with a weak D call TRBD1 (6 bases). This sequence originates from an adult in good health. The sequencing here drew on peripheral blood, taken on day 0 of AZD1222 vaccination. The CDR3 region has the DNA TGCGCCAGCAGCTTAGAGGGGGTCTCGATCAATCAGCCCCAGCATTTT. As protein: CASSLEGVSINQPQHF.